The 6 T cell receptor beta chains below come from one sample, sequenced in a study of T-cell reconstitution after alpha-beta-depleted transplantation in children (dated by TCRdb to the mid-2010s). Explained via the paper, the treatment or condition label denotes: allogeneic hematopoietic cell transplantation with graft depleted of TCRalphabeta T cells and CD19 B cells. Library generation was performed with PCR. Sequencing was carried out with an Illumina HiSeq 2500. TCR library preparation used molecular barcoding, with unique molecular identifiers applied to normalize quantification of the TCRbeta repertoire. TCRdb reprocessing: public reads trimmed at Q25 with fastp, clones called with MiXCR, in-frame beta chains kept. All rows with the same CDR3 protein become a single entry with the most common DNA and genes. The sample table records around 580,000 distinct CDR3 sequences; 27% of these occur just once. Of the sample, about 35% is held by the ten largest clones.

The sequencing used PBMCs, collected before TCRalphabeta/CD19-depleted stem cell transplant. These TCRs come from a boy under two years old with Wiskott-Aldrich syndrome, due to receive a stem cell transplant.

This clonotype was detected only a few times. The genes are TRBV28 and TRBJ2-1; D assignment may be TRBD1 or TRBD2 (5 bases each). V was pared by 7 bases and J by 11 bases, with 15 bases between. In germline, CDR1 is MDHEN, CDR2 SYDVKM. The CDR3 contains 12 residues. CDR3 sequence (DNA): TGTGCCAGCAAAGGGGACCCGGGTCAGCAGTTCTTC. It yields the protein CASKGDPGQQFF.

This rearrangement joins TRBV6-1 to TRBJ1-1; no clear D gene. Germline V lookup: CDR1 MNHNS, CDR2 SASEGT. The CDR3 is 16 residues long. V was trimmed by 0 bases and J by 0 bases, leaving 11 bases between them. The CDR3 here is CASSEALRRLNTEAFF. Here the CDR3 DNA reads TGTGCCAGCAGTGAAGCGCTGCGGAGACTGAACACTGAAGCTTTCTTT.

In this sample, this clonotype turned up a few times. The rearrangement joins TRBV20-1 to TRBJ2-1, with 8 bases fitting TRBD2. The CDR3 runs to 12 residues. Germline V lookup: CDR1 DFQATT, CDR2 SNEGSKA (reference sequence). With 1 base clipped from V and 9 bases from J, the junction kept 2 bases outside the gene matches. CDR3: CSARGTSIEQFF. For the CDR3, the DNA is TGCAGTGCTAGAGGGACTAGCATTGAGCAGTTCTTC.

The chain employs TRBV4-2 and TRBJ1-4; D is unclear. In germline, CDR1 is LGHNA, CDR2 YNFKEQ. Trimming took off 4 bases at V and 5 bases at J, with 5 bases between the two ends. The CDR3 covers 12 residues. The DNA of the CDR3 is TGTGCCAGCAGCCCCCACAATGAAAAACTGTTTTTT. This translates into CASSPHNEKLFF.

This chain connects TRBV18 to TRBJ2-1, with D unresolved. The CDR3 has 13 residues. With 3 bases removed from V and 6 bases from J, the gap between germline ends came to 9 bases. Looked up from germline, CDR1 is KGHSH and CDR2 is LQKENI. The CDR3 region is CASSPGRSNEQFF. The CDR3 DNA reads as TGTGCCAGCTCACCCGGGCGGTCCAATGAGCAGTTCTTC.

This chain uses TRBV2 with TRBJ2-2; TRBD2 matches 16 bases. Per germline, CDR1 SNHLY and CDR2 FYNNEI. With 6 bases clipped from V and 1 base from J, the junction kept 5 bases outside the gene matches. The CDR3 sequence is 18 residues long. CDR3 DNA sequence: TGTGCCAGCAGCCGGGGACTAGCGGGAGGGCAGAACACCGGGGAGCTGTTTTTT. As protein: CASSRGLAGGQNTGELFF.